This T cell receptor beta chain was obtained from a study of blood T cell repertoires in COVID-19. Background on the study: Samples representing acute and convalescent COVID-19 were sourced from the United States, Italy and Spain.

This clone appeared a few times. Authors' methods: How many nucleated cells were present was estimated from reference gene primer amplification. The protocol was immunoSEQ multiplex PCR, while the TCRdb copy is restricted to in-frame clones and leaves out a portion. That table furnishes V, J and clone size, whereas the DNA furnished D and trimming. Of some 290,000 clones listed, around 87% are singletons. The receptor comes from a woman aged 45-65 years who had recovered from COVID-19. Material for sequencing was peripheral blood.

The CDR3 sequence: CASSNRGRQPQHF. The CDR3 DNA sequence: TGTGCCAGCAGCAACAGGGGTCGACAGCCCCAGCATTTT. The chain carries TRBV5-8 and TRBJ1-5; TRBD1 matches 7 bases. This CDR3 region has 13 residues. The V gene end was trimmed by 4 bases and the J gene end by 7 bases; junction bases not matched to a gene: 5. CDR1 is SGHTS and CDR2 is YDEGEE in the germline V gene.